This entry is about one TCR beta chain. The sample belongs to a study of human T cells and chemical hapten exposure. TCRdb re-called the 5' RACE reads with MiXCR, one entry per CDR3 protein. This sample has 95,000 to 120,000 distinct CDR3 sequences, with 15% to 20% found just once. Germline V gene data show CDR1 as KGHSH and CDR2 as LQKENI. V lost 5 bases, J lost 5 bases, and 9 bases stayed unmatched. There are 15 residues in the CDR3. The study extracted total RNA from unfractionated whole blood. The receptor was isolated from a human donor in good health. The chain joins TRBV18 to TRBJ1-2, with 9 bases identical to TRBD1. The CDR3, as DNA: TGTGCCAGCTCAACAATAGGACAGGGGACGTATGGCTACACCTTC. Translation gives CASSTIGQGTYGYTF.